The text below deals with one TCR beta chain. J was trimmed by 5 bases and V by 2 bases; bases with no gene match: 4. In germline, CDR1 is MDHEN, CDR2 SYDVKM. This CDR3 region has 15 residues. This sample stems from a study of blood T cell repertoires in COVID-19. Clones were sequenced by immunoSEQ multiplex PCR, and TCRdb holds only the in-frame ones, with some missing. The data hold 250,000 to 350,000 clones, with 92% observed a single time. The gene calls are TRBV28 and TRBJ1-5; the match to TRBD1 covers 9 bases. The TCR was taken from a woman in her 30s who had recovered from COVID-19. What was sequenced was PBMCs or T cells enriched from blood (not recorded which). The CDR3 protein is CASSLDRGSDQPQHF. CDR3 DNA: TGTGCCAGCAGTTTAGACAGGGGGTCGGATCAGCCCCAGCATTTT. The full variable domain, in which reference TRBV28 and TRBJ1-5 provide the parts outside the CDR3, is DVKVTQSSRYLVKRTGEKVFLECVQDMDHENMFWYRQDPGLGLRLIYFSYDVKMKEKGDIPEGYSVSREKKERFSLILESASTNQTSMYLCASSLDRGSDQPQHFGDGTRLSIL.